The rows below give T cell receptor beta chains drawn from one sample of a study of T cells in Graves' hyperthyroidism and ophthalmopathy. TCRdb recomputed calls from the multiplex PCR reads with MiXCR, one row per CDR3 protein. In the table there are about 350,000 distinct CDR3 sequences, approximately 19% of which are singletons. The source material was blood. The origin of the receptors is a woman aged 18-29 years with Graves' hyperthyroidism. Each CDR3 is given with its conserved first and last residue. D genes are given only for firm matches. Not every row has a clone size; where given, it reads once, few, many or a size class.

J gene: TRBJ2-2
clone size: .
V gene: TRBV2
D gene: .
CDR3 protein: CASGYGTHGTGELFF
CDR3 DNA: TGTGCCAGCGGATACGGGACTCACGGAACCGGGGAGCTGTTTTTT

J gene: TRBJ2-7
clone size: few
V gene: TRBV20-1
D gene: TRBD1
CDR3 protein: CSAPRDRVYEQYF
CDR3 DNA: TGCAGTGCCCCCCGGGACAGGGTTTACGAGCAGTACTTC

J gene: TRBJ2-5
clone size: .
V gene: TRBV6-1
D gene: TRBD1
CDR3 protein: CASSPGQDLETQYF
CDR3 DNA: TGTGCCAGCAGCCCCGGACAGGATCTTGAGACCCAGTACTTC

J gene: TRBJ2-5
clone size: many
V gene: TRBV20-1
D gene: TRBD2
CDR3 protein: CSARDSAGGWETQYF
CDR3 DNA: TGCAGTGCTAGAGATTCAGCGGGGGGCTGGGAGACCCAGTACTTC

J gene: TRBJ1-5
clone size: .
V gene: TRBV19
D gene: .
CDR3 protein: CASHLRAYNQPQHF
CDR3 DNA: TGTGCCAGCCACTTGCGAGCCTACAATCAGCCCCAGCATTTT

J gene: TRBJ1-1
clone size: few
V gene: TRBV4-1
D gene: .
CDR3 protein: CASSRAGGLNTEAFF
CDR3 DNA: TGCGCCAGCAGCCGAGCGGGGGGCTTGAACACTGAAGCTTTCTTT

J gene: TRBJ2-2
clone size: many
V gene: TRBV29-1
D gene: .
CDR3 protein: CSVEASRAGELFF
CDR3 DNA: TGCAGCGTTGAAGCTAGCCGGGCCGGGGAGCTGTTTTTT

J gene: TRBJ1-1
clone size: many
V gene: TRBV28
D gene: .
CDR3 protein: CASSIIDTEAFF
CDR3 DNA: TGTGCCAGCAGCATTATAGACACTGAAGCTTTCTTT

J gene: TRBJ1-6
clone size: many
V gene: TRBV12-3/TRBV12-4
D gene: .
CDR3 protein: CASRPSTSYNSPLHF
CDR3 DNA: TGTGCCAGCCGTCCTTCCACCTCCTATAATTCACCCCTCCACTTT

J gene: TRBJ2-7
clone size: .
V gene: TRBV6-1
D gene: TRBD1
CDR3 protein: CASRPGTGGSYEQYF
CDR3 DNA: TGTGCCAGCAGACCCGGGACAGGGGGCAGCTACGAGCAGTACTTC

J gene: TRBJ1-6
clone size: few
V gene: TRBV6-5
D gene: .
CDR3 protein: CASSSHIQGNSPLHF
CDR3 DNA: TGTGCCAGCAGTTCTCACATCCAGGGGAATTCACCCCTCCACTTT

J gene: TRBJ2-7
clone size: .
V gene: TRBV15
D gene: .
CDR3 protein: CASSLPGTSYEQYF
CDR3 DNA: TGTGCCAGCAGTTTACCAGGCACCTCCTACGAGCAGTACTTC

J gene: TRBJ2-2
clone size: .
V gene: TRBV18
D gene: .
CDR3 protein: CASSPFVPTANTGELFF
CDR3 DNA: TGTGCCAGCTCACCATTTGTACCGACGGCGAACACCGGGGAGCTGTTTTTT

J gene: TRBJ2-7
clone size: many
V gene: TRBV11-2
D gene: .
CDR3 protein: CASSRFAGALSYEQYF
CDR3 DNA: TGTGCCAGCAGCCGCTTTGCGGGGGCCCTCTCCTACGAGCAGTACTTC

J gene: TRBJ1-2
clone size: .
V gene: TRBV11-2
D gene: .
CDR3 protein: CASSSITGAGGEGYTF
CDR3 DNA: TGTGCCAGCAGCTCTATTACCGGGGCCGGGGGTGAGGGCTACACCTTC

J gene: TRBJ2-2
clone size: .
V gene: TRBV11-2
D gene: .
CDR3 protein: CASSLFGPGQSGELFF
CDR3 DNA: TGTGCCAGCAGCTTATTTGGACCCGGACAGTCCGGGGAGCTGTTTTTT

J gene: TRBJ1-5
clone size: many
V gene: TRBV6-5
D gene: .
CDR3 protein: CASSYMRNQPQHF
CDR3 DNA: TGTGCCAGCAGTTACATGAGGAATCAGCCCCAGCATTTT

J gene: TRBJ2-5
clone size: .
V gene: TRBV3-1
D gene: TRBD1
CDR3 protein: CASLPAPGQGAKETQYF
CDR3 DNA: TGTGCCAGCCTACCCGCACCGGGACAGGGGGCAAAAGAGACCCAGTACTTC

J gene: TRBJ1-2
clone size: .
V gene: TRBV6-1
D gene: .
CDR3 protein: CASSEGVFSTYGYTF
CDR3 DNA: TGTGCCAGCAGTGAGGGCGTTTTTTCCACCTATGGCTACACCTTC

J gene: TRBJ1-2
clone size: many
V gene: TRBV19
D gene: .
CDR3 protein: CARHHRAGYTF
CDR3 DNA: TGTGCCAGACATCACAGGGCTGGCTACACCTTC

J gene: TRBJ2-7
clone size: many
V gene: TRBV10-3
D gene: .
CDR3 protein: CAIRTSGPDYEQYF
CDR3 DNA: TGTGCCATCAGGACCTCGGGACCCGACTACGAGCAGTACTTC

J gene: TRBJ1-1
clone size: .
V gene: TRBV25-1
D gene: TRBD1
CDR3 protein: CASTGRQGGRAFF
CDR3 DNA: TGTGCCAGCACGGGACGACAGGGGGGAAGAGCTTTCTTT

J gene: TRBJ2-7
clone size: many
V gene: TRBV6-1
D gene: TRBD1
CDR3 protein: CASSVRDSTYEQYF
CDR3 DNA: TGTGCCAGCAGTGTCCGGGACAGCACCTACGAGCAGTACTTC